This T cell receptor beta chain emerged from a study of human T cells and chemical hapten exposure. This CDR3 is 13 amino acids long. V lost 10 bases and J lost 0, with 11 bases in between. Germline values: CDR1 MNHEY, CDR2 SVGAGI. Regarding time point: patch test 1, 2 weeks after DPC sensitization. Indicated treatment: therapeutic diphenylcyclopropenone sensitization with weekly scalp DPC. The study's library attached unique molecular identifiers to single cDNA molecules. TCRdb passed the RACE reads through MiXCR, listing each CDR3 protein once. Of around 300,000 distinct CDR3 sequences listed, 6% to 8.5% are singletons.

The TCR originated in a woman aged 18-29 years with alopecia areata. Some clones in this sample may be carry-over from other donors' samples. Specimen: whole blood, collected in connection with sensitization to the hapten diphenylcyclopropenone (DPC). This sequence joins TRBV6-5 and TRBJ2-3; possibly TRBD1 for D (6 bases). CDR3 protein: CATRTVSTDTQYF. In DNA form, the CDR3 reads TGTGCCACCAGGACAGTTAGCACAGATACGCAGTATTTT.